The 14 T cell receptor beta chains in this list originate from one sample, sequenced in a study of blood T cell repertoires in COVID-19. TCRdb's copy holds only in-frame clones and misses some; the assay was immunoSEQ multiplex PCR. Found here are about 230,000 clones, around four fifths of them singletons; the top ten hold 2% to 3%. Specimen: peripheral blood. The receptors were sampled from a woman in her seventies with active or convalescent COVID-19.

This chain links TRBV12-3 or TRBV12-4 with TRBJ2-1; no clear D gene. This CDR3 spans 13 amino acids. V lost 3 bases and J 8 bases, leaving 11 bases between the germline ends. CDR3 residues: CASSFLQFYEQFF. The CDR3, as DNA: TGTGCCAGCAGTTTTCTACAGTTCTATGAGCAGTTCTTC.

This chain links TRBV6-6 with TRBJ2-6; 9 nucleotides agree with TRBD1. Unmatched junction bases numbered 6, after V lost 6 bases and J lost 3 bases. Germline V gives CDR1 MNHNY, CDR2 SVGAGI (reference sequence). The CDR3 totals 16 residues. CDR3 DNA sequence: TGTGCCAGCAGGATACAGGGGGCAGATGGGGCCAACGTCCTGACTTTC. It codes for CASRIQGADGANVLTF.

This clone was counted only a few times. V and J are TRBV28 and TRBJ1-1, with a tentative D call TRBD1 (5 bases). V was shortened by 6 bases and J by 2 bases, with 13 bases between the two germline ends. The CDR3 contains 14 residues. Germline CDR1 MDHEN, CDR2 SYDVKM. CDR3 region: CASSSGGVNTEAFF. DNA of the CDR3: TGTGCCAGCAGCTCCGGGGGGGTTAACACTGAAGCTTTCTTT.

The V and J genes are TRBV5-1 and TRBJ1-1, with a weak D call TRBD1 (5 bases). Germline-derived CDR1 and CDR2 are SGHRS and YFSETQ. V was pared by 1 base and J by 3 bases, with 7 bases between. This CDR3 contains 13 residues. The DNA of the CDR3 is TGCGCCAGCAGCTTGCTAGGGGACACTGAAGCTTTCTTT. As protein: CASSLLGDTEAFF.

V gene TRBV5-4 combines with J gene TRBJ1-3; D is uncertain. The CDR3 is 15 residues long. Germline V gives CDR1 SGHNT, CDR2 YYREEE (reference sequence). Trimming took 4 bases from V and 0 from J, leaving 11 bases between them. CDR3 loop: CASSPDLSSGNTIYF. DNA of the CDR3: TGTGCCAGCAGCCCGGACTTATCCTCTGGAAACACCATATATTTT.

This clone was found once. DNA of the CDR3: TGTGCCAGCAGCGTAGGTCCTGGACAGGATAACTATGGCTACACCTTC. It translates to CASSVGPGQDNYGYTF. This chain joins TRBV9 and TRBJ1-2; TRBD1 matches at 7 bases. This CDR3 is 16 amino acids long. V lost 0 bases to trimming and J lost 1 base; unmatched junction nucleotides: 6. Germline CDR1 SGDLS, CDR2 YYNGEE.

This clone was seen only once. The chain has TRBV5-4 and TRBJ1-2; 9 positions agree with TRBD1. Germline CDR1 is SGHNT and CDR2 is YYREEE (reference sequence). The length of the CDR3 is 15 residues. With 1 base clipped from V and 4 bases from J, the junction kept 5 bases outside the gene matches. CDR3 nucleotide sequence: TGTGCCAGCAGCTTGTCACAGGGGGCTCTCTATGGCTACACCTTC. It specifies CASSLSQGALYGYTF. The whole variable domain, filled in from reference TRBV5-4 and TRBJ1-2, reads ETGVTQSPTHLIKTRGQQVTLRCSSQSGHNTVSWYQQALGQGPQFIFQYYREEENGRGNFPPRFSGLQFPNYSSELNVNALELDDSALYLCASSLSQGALYGYTFGSGTRLTVV.

The chain carries TRBV12-3 or TRBV12-4 and TRBJ2-3, with unresolved D. The CDR3 extends over 12 amino acids. V lost 2 bases, J lost 10 bases, and 10 bases lay in between. CDR3 in DNA: TGTGCCAGCAGTTTAAACGAGAGTCCGCAGTATTTT. Protein: CASSLNESPQYF.

The J gene is TRBJ1-1, the V gene TRBV7-9, with D hard to call. The CDR3 is made up of 14 amino acids. The V end was cut by 2 bases, the J end by 3 bases, with 10 bases between. CDR1 is SEHNR and CDR2 is FQNEAQ in the germline V gene (reference sequence). DNA of the CDR3: TGTGCCAGCAGCTTACGTCAGATTGACACTGAAGCTTTCTTT. Translation gives CASSLRQIDTEAFF.

This chain joins TRBV10-3 and TRBJ1-1; the match to TRBD1 covers 8 bases. J was trimmed by 3 bases and V by 7 bases; bases with no gene match: 7. CDR3 length: 14 residues. Looked up from germline, CDR1 is ENHRY and CDR2 is SYGVKD. CDR3 bases: TGTGCCATCAAGGCAGGGGGCGGAGACACTGAAGCTTTCTTT. Its protein product is CAIKAGGGDTEAFF.

CDR3 protein: CASNTGTSGTDTQYF. The CDR3 nucleotides read TGCGCCAGCAATACCGGGACTAGCGGCACAGATACGCAGTATTTT. This sequence joins TRBV5-1 and TRBJ2-3; TRBD2 matches at 10 bases. J was trimmed by 1 base and V by 6 bases; bases with no gene match: 5. The CDR3 contains 15 residues. The germline CDR1 and CDR2 sequences are SGHRS and YFSETQ.

V is TRBV2 and J is TRBJ2-5, with D possibly being TRBD1 (5 bases). Germline assignment: CDR1 SNHLY and CDR2 FYNNEI. Trimming removed 7 bases at V and 2 bases at J, with 11 bases between. The CDR3 spans 13 residues. The DNA of the CDR3 is TGTGCCAGCACCCGCGACAGTCAAGAGACCCAGTACTTC. This codes for CASTRDSQETQYF.

The chain uses TRBV5-4 and TRBJ2-5; tentatively, D is TRBD2 (6 bases). This CDR3 spans 14 amino acids. Per the germline V gene, CDR1 is SGHNT and CDR2 is YYREEE (reference sequence). V lost 4 bases, J lost 2 bases, and 12 bases lay in between. CDR3 nucleotides: TGTGCCAGCAGCCCCCGGGGGACTCAAGAGACCCAGTACTTC. As protein: CASSPRGTQETQYF.

The chain couples TRBV7-9 to TRBJ1-2; TRBD1 aligns across 7 bases. V shed 4 bases, J shed 3 bases, and the junction held 5 bases outside the gene matches. Germline lookup yields CDR1 SEHNR and CDR2 FQNEAQ (reference sequence). The CDR3 runs 14 residues. The CDR3 here is CASSYWTGDYGYTF. DNA for the CDR3: TGTGCCAGCAGCTACTGGACAGGAGACTATGGCTACACCTTC.